This T cell receptor beta chain was identified during a study of blood T cell repertoires in COVID-19 (TCRdb year 2020). Regarding the research as a whole: The collaborator samples originated in the United States, Italy and Spain and spanned the acute and convalescent phases of COVID-19. The prospective study material was composed of cDNA or gDNA derived from T cells, B-cell-depleted T cells, or PBMCs. The dataset comprised deeply sampled blood TCRbeta repertoires from subjects exposed to, actively infected with, or recovered from COVID-19. The repertoires were released in a freely available public database intended as a resource for research on the immune response to SARS-CoV-2. Samples were obtained from the ongoing ImmuneRACE study (first 160 participants) and from over a thousand subjects provided by 6 global collaborators. A de-identified subject ID, COVID-19 status, age in years and sex were almost always included in the sample metadata. Where HLA class I and class II types were available, the types were taken from metadata supplied by the sample provider, not from assay-based typing. The investigation overall reported the following: Clinical and demographic metadata were provided uncurated, with the amount varying by source and participant.

TCRbeta CDR3 regions were amplified from genomic DNA by means of the immunoSEQ Assay, a bias-controlled multiplex PCR. Per the original workflow: The number of nucleated cells in each sample was estimated by amplification of reference gene primers within the assay. Sequence reads were collapsed and filtered to measure the absolute abundance of every unique TCRbeta CDR3 rearrangement. For each sample, productive Simpson clonality was calculated as the square root of Simpson's diversity index across productive rearrangements. TCRdb took this table from immuneACCESS and kept in-frame rearrangements with V and J called. Such tables lack part of the clones; where checked against another copy, unresolved V genes explain under half of the gap, and the rest is unexplained. V and J calls and clone size follow that table, whereas D and trimming were derived from the DNA. The sample table contains around 320,000 clones; only one count was recorded for just under 90% of them. The leading ten clones occupy less than 3% of the sample.

V sheds 1 base and J sheds 2 bases, leaving 12 bases between their ends. CDR1 is given as SGHTA and CDR2 as FQGNSA, both from the germline V gene. Spanning cysteine to phenylalanine, the CDR3 consists of 16 amino acids. The read is trimmed to its CDR3 DNA, 48 bases read in frame from base 1. To note about this clone: Its antigen remains undetermined. Nothing much larger sits one base from this clone, and base qualities are not available.

Participants in the prospective study were enrolled through a virtual design, were aged about 18 to 89 years, and lived in approximately 25 United States geographic areas. In the prospective study, participants were assigned to cohorts based on the clinical history participants reported in a screening survey and a study questionnaire. Exposed participants had been in contact, within 2 weeks of entering the study, with a person who had a PCR-confirmed or clinician-diagnosed case of COVID-19. Mobile phlebotomists in the prospective study collected whole blood, serum and a nasopharyngeal or oropharyngeal swab from every participant. Additional blood draws and questionnaires over an approximately two-month period could optionally be provided by prospective study participants. Before DNA extraction, prospective study blood samples were shipped either frozen or at room temperature.

Recombination linked TRBV7-2 to TRBJ1-5; the D gene cannot be named for sure. The receptor's source is a woman between 45 and 65 years old who had been exposed to COVID-19. Sequencing input: PBMCs or T cells enriched from blood (not recorded which). The DNA reads TGTGCCAGCAGCTTAGACGGGAGGGTAGGCAATCAGCCCCAGCATTTT. This translates into CASSLDGRVGNQPQHF.